This TCR beta chain came from a study of shared clonotypes between healthy human individuals (dated by TCRdb to about 2020). Describing the broader study: A couple of women and a few men aged 18 to 49 years were included in the cohort. For each donor, CD4 naive and CD4 memory were each given three plates, CD8 naive was given two plates, and CD8 memory was given one plate. The study deeply sequenced blood TCR repertoires of about 5 healthy adults to estimate repertoire size and the extent of clonotype sharing between individuals. Different laboratories and diverse techniques were used to prepare libraries and sequence TCR repertoires, to increase sequencing depth and limit assay-specific biases. Each donor's leukapheresis produced roughly between about 0.9 and 9.5 billion PBMCs.

Healthy HIV-negative adults with no recently reported acute infections or vaccinations were included as donors. Every donor was a Caucasian adult residing in Nashville, Tennessee, USA. CD4+ T cells were enriched by magnetic negative selection; naive cells were then positively selected on CD45RA, and the negative fraction formed the memory subset. After blood collection by leukapheresis, PBMCs were isolated using Ficoll-Histopaque density gradient centrifugation and then cryopreserved in the vapor phase of liquid nitrogen. Analytical flow cytometry was used to check the purity and quantity of every magnetically sorted T cell population. Genomic DNA was isolated from every sorted fraction and measured by UV absorbance on a Nanodrop 2000c. Study-level results and caveats: Based on pairwise subsampling, the degree of clonotype sharing among donors was expected to be affected by sequencing depth. Naive subsets generally had larger estimated clonotype richness than memory subsets. Because the study included a small number of donors, the genetic and exposure-history diversity represented was limited. Even with the large sequencing depth, rarefaction of the sorted-subset datasets indicated that sequencing was incomplete. Clonotypes shared by all four sorted-subset donors showed higher generation probabilities than non-shared clonotypes. Across a handful of donors, around 5% of naive CD4, approximately 3.5% of naive CD8, about 2.3% of memory CD4, and approximately 0.4% of memory CD8 clonotypes were shared. Sampling was limited to blood, and TCR repertoires in tissue likely differ from TCR repertoires in blood.

Notes on this clone: There is no known antigen for this receptor. Base qualities are missing; no much larger clone stands one base away.

Spanning cysteine to phenylalanine, the CDR3 consists of 14 amino acids. The sequence is cut down to CDR3 DNA, 42 bases in frame from base 1. V is pared back by 4 bases and J by 4 bases, with 14 bases lying between the germline termini. CDR1 and CDR2, per the germline V gene, are SNHLY and FYNNEI. TCR CDR3 regions were amplified from genomic DNA by multiplex PCR using the deep immunoSEQ assay. Extracted genomic DNA from each cell subset was spread evenly across all wells of several immunoSEQ 96-well plates, with each plate serving as a replicate. For sorted subsets, each replicate PCR was loaded with roughly 190 ng genomic DNA, equivalent to approximately 33,000 T cell genomes. Purified libraries were quantified with a Qubit 3.0 fluorometer, sized on a Bioanalyzer 2100, and re-quantified with the KAPA Library Quantification kit. Each immunoSEQ 96-well plate was sequenced on its own single-read 150-cycle Illumina NextSeq 550 flow cell. For the original study's pipeline: Because only junctional sequences without quality scores were contained in the immunoSEQ output, filtering matching that applied to full-length reads could not be performed. Sequences were annotated with PyIR, a Python wrapper for IgBLAST v1.9, and V/J genes and CDR3 were assigned using IMGT germline references. Reads were removed for weak V/J assignments (E-value above 1e-6), missing CDR3, stop codons, out-of-frame junctions, or ambiguous translated residues. V3J clonotypes were defined by identical inferred V gene, J gene, and CDR3 amino acid sequence. Percentage overlap between repertoires was calculated by dividing the number of shared unique clonotypes by the size of the smaller repertoire. Three approaches were used to assess repertoire richness: RTK rarefaction, the Chao1 estimator, and Recon v2.1 estimates of unobserved clonotypes. Generation probabilities for all TCRbeta clonotypes obtained by the gDNA method from several donors were computed using OLGA. In TCRdb, the immuneACCESS table is reduced to in-frame sequences with V and J assigned. These tables do not hold every clone; where another copy was compared, an unresolved V gene accounts for under half, and the others remain unexplained. The V and J calls and clone size are taken from that table; D and trimming were inferred from the DNA. Recorded for this sample are approximately 640,000 clones; less than 80% of them occurred a single time. The ten biggest clones cover approximately 2% of the sample.

This receptor chain uses TRBV2 and TRBJ2-7; possibly the D gene is TRBD2, per 6 matching bases. The source material was memory CD4+ T cells sorted from blood. The sample's cell subset or site label, decoded: CD45RA-negative fraction. The TCR comes from a woman aged 25 to 39 in good health. The base sequence is TGTGCCAGCAGTGTGGCGGGAAGTAGGTACGAGCAGTACTTC. This gives the protein CASSVAGSRYEQYF.